These 16 T cell receptor beta chains were sequenced from one sample in a study of blood T cells in healthy people across ages. It was with a sample-barcoded 5' primer and a J-beta primer mix that a second PCR of roughly 6 to 11 cycles was run. TCRdb itself ran the 5' RACE reads through MiXCR, one entry per CDR3 protein. The table includes approximately 1,700,000 distinct CDR3 sequences, around 42% detected once. Sequencing was carried out using blood. The receptors shown here come from a human donor in good health.

J is TRBJ1-5 and V is TRBV7-2; D unresolved. CDR1 and CDR2 from the germline V gene are SGHTA and FQGNSA. The CDR3 is 13 residues long. The V and J ends lost 2 bases and 7 bases respectively, with 9 bases between them. CDR3 amino acids: CASSLFYGQPQHF. In DNA, the CDR3 is TGTGCCAGCAGCTTATTTTACGGGCAGCCCCAGCATTTT.

This chain uses TRBV28 with TRBJ1-5; D unclear. V shed 6 bases and J shed 2 bases, with 11 bases lying between them. CDR1 and CDR2 (germline): MDHEN, SYDVKM. This CDR3 has 14 residues. CDR3: CASSRSLGNQPQHF. The CDR3 DNA sequence: TGTGCCAGCAGCAGGTCTCTCGGCAATCAGCCCCAGCATTTT.

This sequence joins TRBV11-2 and TRBJ1-5; D is unclear. The ends were cut back, 3 bases at V and 2 bases at J, with 11 bases in the middle. The CDR3 spans 15 residues. From germline, CDR1 is SGHAT and CDR2 FQNNGV. CDR3 protein: CASSFTIGGNQPQHF. The CDR3, as DNA: TGTGCCAGCAGCTTTACGATCGGAGGCAATCAGCCCCAGCATTTT.

This chain uses TRBV29-1 with TRBJ1-2, with 9 bases aligning to TRBD1. This CDR3 is 17 amino acids long. The V gene's germline CDR1 is SQVTM and CDR2 ANQGSEA. Unmatched junction bases numbered 12, after V lost 2 bases and J lost 2 bases. The CDR3 DNA is TGCAGCGTTGAAATAATAACACCGACAGGGGGGAACTATGGCTACACCTTC. It is translated as CSVEIITPTGGNYGYTF.

This clonotype has more than one count but fewer than ten. This sequence joins TRBV20-1 and TRBJ2-7; TRBD2 agrees at 7 bases. V gave up 1 base and J gave up 3 bases; unmatched junction bases: 6. The CDR3 length is 14 residues. Germline values: CDR1 DFQATT, CDR2 SNEGSKA (reference sequence). CDR3 DNA sequence: TGCAGTGCTAGAGGGGGGGGGATAAACTACGAGCAGTACTTC. It codes for CSARGGGINYEQYF.

This chain connects TRBV5-1 to TRBJ2-5; no reliable D call. Germline CDR1 is SGHRS and CDR2 is YFSETQ. This CDR3 region has 14 residues. Trimming took 0 bases from V and 3 from J, leaving 9 bases between them. CDR3 DNA sequence: TGCGCCAGCAGCTTGGGGGTCCAAGAAGAGACCCAGTACTTC. It is translated as CASSLGVQEETQYF.

The V and J genes are TRBV27 and TRBJ1-2, with unresolved D. Germline V gives CDR1 MNHEY, CDR2 SMNVEV (reference sequence). The V and J ends lost 5 bases and 0 bases respectively, with 13 bases between them. The CDR3 covers 15 residues. DNA for the CDR3: TGTGCCAGCAGTCTGATCGGAACCCCTAACTATGGCTACACCTTC. Its translation: CASSLIGTPNYGYTF.

Concerning this clonotype: At one of its ends the junction is not consistent with the germline gene, which may arise from a read error. V and J are TRBV7-9 and TRBJ2-1, with D possibly being TRBD2 (5 bases). This CDR3 spans 15 amino acids. Per germline, CDR1 SEHNR and CDR2 FQNEAQ (reference sequence). The CDR3 bases are TGTACCAGCAGCTTAGCGCCCTTCAGTGGAAGTGAGCAGTTCTTC. The encoded protein is CTSSLAPFSGSEQFF.

J is TRBJ2-6 and V is TRBV7-3; D may be TRBD1 (6 bases). There are 16 residues in the CDR3. From germline, CDR1 is SGHTA and CDR2 FQGTGA. V gave up 4 bases and J gave up 1 base, with 11 bases separating them. The CDR3 loop reads CASSSLRGSGANVLTF. CDR3 sequence (DNA): TGTGCCAGCAGCTCCCTTAGGGGGTCTGGGGCCAACGTCCTGACTTTC.

The sample holds many counts of this clonotype. The CDR3 here is CASSLGGVYPTKQYF. The CDR3 bases are TGTGCCAGCAGCTTGGGAGGGGTTTACCCTACGAAGCAGTACTTC. The V gene is TRBV5-5, the J gene TRBJ2-4; D may be TRBD1 or TRBD2 (5 bases each). Germline CDR1 SGHKS, CDR2 YYEKEE (reference sequence). CDR3 length: 15 amino acids. The V end was cut by 0 bases, the J end by 13 bases, with 20 bases between.

This clonotype has a handful of counts. The V call is TRBV7-8, the J call TRBJ2-1; 10 bases agree with TRBD2. V lost 4 bases to trimming and J lost 3 bases; unmatched junction nucleotides: 6. Germline values: CDR1 SGHVS, CDR2 FQNEAQ. CDR3 length equals 16 residues. The CDR3 coding sequence is TGTGCCAGCAGCTCGGTAGCGGGGGGCCTCTACAATGAGCAGTTCTTC. Protein sequence: CASSSVAGGLYNEQFF.

The chain joins TRBV15 to TRBJ1-2, with 8 bases fitting TRBD1. V was pared by 6 bases and J by 7 bases, with 22 bases of the junction left unmatched. The CDR3 totals 18 residues. CDR1 and CDR2 from the germline V gene are LNHNV and YYDKDF (reference sequence). Here the CDR3 reads CATRRWEMGPQGAVGYTF. The DNA of the CDR3 is TGTGCCACCAGAAGGTGGGAAATGGGCCCCCAGGGGGCAGTTGGCTACACCTTC.

This clonotype was counted at least ten times. V and J are TRBV7-9 and TRBJ2-1; 10 bases fit TRBD2. Germline CDR1 is SEHNR and CDR2 is FQNEAQ (reference sequence). The trim removed 2 bases at V and 4 bases at J, leaving 8 bases unmatched. The CDR3 is made up of 17 amino acids. The DNA of the CDR3 is TGTGCCAGCAGCTTATCCGAACTAGCGGGGCCTTACAATGAGCAGTTCTTC. As protein: CASSLSELAGPYNEQFF.

The chain uses TRBV6-2 or TRBV6-3 and TRBJ2-7; D is possibly TRBD1 (6 bases). The CDR3 has 15 residues. The germline V and J ends were trimmed by 5 bases and 3 bases, with 17 bases remaining between them. Per germline, CDR1 MNHEY and CDR2 SVGEGT. CDR3 sequence reads: CASSKGTSSVYEQYF. DNA of the CDR3: TGTGCCAGCAGTAAAGGGACAAGTTCCGTCTACGAGCAGTACTTC.

This clonotype was observed a few times. The gene calls are TRBV5-1 and TRBJ1-2; unclear D gene. Germline values: CDR1 SGHRS, CDR2 YFSETQ. There are 12 residues in the CDR3. V was trimmed by 3 bases and J by 7 bases, leaving 10 bases between them. This CDR3 reads CASSSDGGGYTF. The DNA for the CDR3 is TGCGCCAGCAGCTCGGACGGCGGTGGCTACACCTTC.

The chain carries TRBV21-1 and TRBJ2-3; the table's D gene call, TRBD1, was not cross checked with the DNA. TRBV21-1 is tagged as a pseudogene. The CDR3 length is 15 residues. CDR3 amino acids: CASSKPGIQSDTQYF. The CDR3 DNA is TGTGCCAGCAGCAAGCCCGGAATACAGTCAGATACGCAGTATTTT.